Listed here are 5 T cell receptor beta chains from one sample, sequenced in a study of cytomegalovirus exposure and HLA in healthy donors. The repertoire was sequenced with immunoSEQ multiplex PCR; TCRdb's copy has only in-frame clones and lacks some. The sample includes some 130,000 clones, about nine tenths of them seen just once. The sequencing sample was made of PBMCs. Receptors were obtained from a man younger than 30 in good health and CMV-seronegative.

The chain joins TRBV5-4 to TRBJ1-2, with 8 nucleotides matching TRBD1. CDR1 and CDR2 from the germline V gene are SGHNT and YYREEE (reference sequence). Trimming cost V 4 bases and J 0 bases; bases outside gene matches: 8. The CDR3 is 16 residues long. For the CDR3, the DNA is TGTGCCAGCAGCCACCCCGGACAGGGCGCTAACTATGGCTACACCTTC. It specifies CASSHPGQGANYGYTF.

The rearrangement uses TRBV7-2 and TRBJ2-2; 11 positions match TRBD2. The junction had 12 bases not matched to a gene; V was cut back by 2 bases and J by 7 bases. Germline-derived CDR1 and CDR2 are SGHTA and FQGNSA. The length of the CDR3 is 18 residues. CDR3: CASSLRLAGGSLFGELFF. The CDR3 region has the DNA TGTGCCAGCAGCTTACGGTTAGCGGGAGGGTCCTTATTCGGGGAGCTGTTTTTT. Drawing the rest from reference TRBV7-2 and TRBJ2-2, the complete variable domain is GAGVSQSPSNKVTEKGKDVELRCDPISGHTALYWYRQSLGQGLEFLIYFQGNSAPDKSGLPSDRFSAERTGGSVSTLTIQRTQQEDSAVYLCASSLRLAGGSLFGELFFGEGSRLTVL.

The chain couples TRBV5-6 to TRBJ2-1, with 14 bases matching TRBD2. The V and J ends lost 2 bases and 13 bases, in that order; junction bases with no gene match: 8. Germline V gene data show CDR1 as SGHDT and CDR2 as YYEEEE. The CDR3 is 15 residues long. Written as DNA, the CDR3 is TGTGCCAGCAGCTTCCCGACTAGCGGGAGGGCGGGACAGTTCTTC. It specifies CASSFPTSGRAGQFF.

J is TRBJ2-6 and V is TRBV5-1, with 8 bases matching TRBD1. V was pared by 4 bases and J by 0 bases, with 6 bases of the junction left unmatched. There are 17 residues in the CDR3. Germline V gene sequence: CDR1 SGHRS, CDR2 YFSETQ. CDR3 sequence: CASSVDGTGSGANVLTF. Written as DNA, the CDR3 is TGCGCCAGCAGCGTCGACGGGACAGGCTCTGGGGCCAACGTCCTGACTTTC.

The genes are TRBV19 and TRBJ1-4; D unclear. The length of the CDR3 is 15 residues. Trimming shortened V by 2 bases and J by 8 bases, and 15 bases separated the two germline ends. The germline V gene has CDR1 LNHDA and CDR2 SQIVND (reference sequence). The CDR3 loop reads CASSILGKAGEKLFF. DNA for the CDR3: TGTGCCAGTAGTATACTGGGGAAGGCGGGCGAAAAACTGTTTTTT.